This T cell receptor beta chain was sequenced for a study of Ad26.COV2.S vaccination and SARS-CoV-2 variants. Study in general: The study gave Ad26.COV2.S intramuscularly, once or twice 56 days apart.

This CDR3 has 15 residues. V shed 8 bases, J shed 1 base, and the junction held 8 bases outside the gene matches. Germline V lookup: CDR1 LGHNT, CDR2 FRNRAP. Documented treatment: around 19 received Ad26.COV2.S at low or high dose, single or two shots; five or six received placebo; per-sample allocation not given. It was on day 63 after the first vaccine or placebo injection that samples were taken. Adults aged 18-55 years in Boston included the donor. As concerns this clone: Its matching antigen is unknown.

Findings and limits, study-wide: Among vaccine recipients, spike-specific TCR breadth exceeded that of placebo recipients.

The table came from immunoSEQ multiplex PCR; TCRdb's copy has only in-frame clones and leaves some out. Altogether around 320,000 clones are present, 85% being singletons, with the ten largest covering around 2.2%. The rearrangement joins TRBV12-5 to TRBJ2-3; 8 bases match TRBD2. The sample was peripheral blood, taken in a trial of Ad26.COV2.S vaccine versus placebo. This TCR came from a person aged 18-60 years who received the Ad26.COV2.S COVID-19 vaccine or a placebo. In nucleotides, the CDR3 is TGTGCTAGTCTTCGCAGCGGGGGCCGCACAGATACGCAGTATTTT. This sequence encodes CASLRSGGRTDTQYF.